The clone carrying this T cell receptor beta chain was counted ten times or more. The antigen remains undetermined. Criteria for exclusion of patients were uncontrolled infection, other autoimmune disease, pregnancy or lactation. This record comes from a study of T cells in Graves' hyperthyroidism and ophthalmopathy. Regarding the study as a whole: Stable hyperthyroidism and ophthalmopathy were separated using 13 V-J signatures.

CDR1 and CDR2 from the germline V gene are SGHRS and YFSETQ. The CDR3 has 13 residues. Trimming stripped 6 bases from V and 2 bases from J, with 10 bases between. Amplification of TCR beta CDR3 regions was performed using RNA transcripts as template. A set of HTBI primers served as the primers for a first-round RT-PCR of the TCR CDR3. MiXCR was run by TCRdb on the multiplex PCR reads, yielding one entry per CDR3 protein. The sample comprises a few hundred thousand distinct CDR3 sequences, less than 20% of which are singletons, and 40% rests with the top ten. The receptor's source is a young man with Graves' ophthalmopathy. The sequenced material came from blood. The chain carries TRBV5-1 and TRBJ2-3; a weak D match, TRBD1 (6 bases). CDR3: CASKRTDTDTQYF. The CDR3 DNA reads TGCGCCAGCAAAAGGACAGACACAGATACGCAGTATTTT.